The source of this TCR beta chain is a study of blood T cell repertoires in COVID-19. Profiling relied on immunoSEQ multiplex PCR, and the TCRdb table lists in-frame clones only, not all of them. The data contain 360,000 or so clones, roughly nine tenths of them seen just once; the ten biggest clones take up almost 3%. Cohort 3 donors counted as recovered after two negative PCRs, clearance, or resolved symptoms. The sequence came from a woman aged 25-40 years who had recovered from COVID-19. The sample consisted of PBMCs or T cells enriched from blood (not recorded which).

The CDR3, as DNA: TGTGCCAGCAGTGGGCGGGGCATTACCTTTTCGGATGGCTACACCTTC. Protein product: CASSGRGITFSDGYTF. V is TRBV6-1 and J is TRBJ1-2, with a tentative D call TRBD1 (5 bases). Trimming stripped 4 bases from V and 6 bases from J, with 21 bases between. Germline loops: CDR1 MNHNS, CDR2 SASEGT. The CDR3 spans 16 residues.